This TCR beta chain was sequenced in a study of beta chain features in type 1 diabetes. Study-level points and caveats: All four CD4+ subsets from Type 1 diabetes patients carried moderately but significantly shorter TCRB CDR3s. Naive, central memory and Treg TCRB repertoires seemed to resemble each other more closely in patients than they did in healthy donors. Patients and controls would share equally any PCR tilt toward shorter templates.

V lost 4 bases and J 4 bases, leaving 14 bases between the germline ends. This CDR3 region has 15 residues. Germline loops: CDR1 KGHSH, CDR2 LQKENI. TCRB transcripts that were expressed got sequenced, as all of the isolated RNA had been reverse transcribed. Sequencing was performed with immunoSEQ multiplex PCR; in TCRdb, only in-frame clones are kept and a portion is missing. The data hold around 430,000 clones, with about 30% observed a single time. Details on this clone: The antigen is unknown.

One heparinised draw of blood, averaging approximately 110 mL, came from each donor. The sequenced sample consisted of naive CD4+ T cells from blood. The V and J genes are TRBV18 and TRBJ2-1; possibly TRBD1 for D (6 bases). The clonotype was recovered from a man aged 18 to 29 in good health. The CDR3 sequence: CASSLTGTSYNEQFF. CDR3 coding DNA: TGTGCCAGCTCACTGACCGGGACATCATACAATGAGCAGTTCTTC.